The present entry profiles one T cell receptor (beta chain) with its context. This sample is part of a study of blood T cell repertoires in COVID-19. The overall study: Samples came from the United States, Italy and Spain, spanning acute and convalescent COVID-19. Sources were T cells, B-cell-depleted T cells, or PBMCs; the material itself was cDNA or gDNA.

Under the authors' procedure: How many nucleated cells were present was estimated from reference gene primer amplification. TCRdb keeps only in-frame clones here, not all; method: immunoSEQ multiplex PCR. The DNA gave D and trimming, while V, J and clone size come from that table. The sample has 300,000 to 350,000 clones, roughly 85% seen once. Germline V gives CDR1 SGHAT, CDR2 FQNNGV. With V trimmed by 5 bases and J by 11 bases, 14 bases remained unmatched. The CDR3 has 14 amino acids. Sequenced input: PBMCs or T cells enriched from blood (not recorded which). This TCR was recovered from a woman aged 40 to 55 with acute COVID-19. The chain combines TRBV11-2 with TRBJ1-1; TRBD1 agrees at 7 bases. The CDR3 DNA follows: TGTGCCAGCAGCATTGGGACAGCTAATATCGGCGCTTTCTTT. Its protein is CASSIGTANIGAFF.